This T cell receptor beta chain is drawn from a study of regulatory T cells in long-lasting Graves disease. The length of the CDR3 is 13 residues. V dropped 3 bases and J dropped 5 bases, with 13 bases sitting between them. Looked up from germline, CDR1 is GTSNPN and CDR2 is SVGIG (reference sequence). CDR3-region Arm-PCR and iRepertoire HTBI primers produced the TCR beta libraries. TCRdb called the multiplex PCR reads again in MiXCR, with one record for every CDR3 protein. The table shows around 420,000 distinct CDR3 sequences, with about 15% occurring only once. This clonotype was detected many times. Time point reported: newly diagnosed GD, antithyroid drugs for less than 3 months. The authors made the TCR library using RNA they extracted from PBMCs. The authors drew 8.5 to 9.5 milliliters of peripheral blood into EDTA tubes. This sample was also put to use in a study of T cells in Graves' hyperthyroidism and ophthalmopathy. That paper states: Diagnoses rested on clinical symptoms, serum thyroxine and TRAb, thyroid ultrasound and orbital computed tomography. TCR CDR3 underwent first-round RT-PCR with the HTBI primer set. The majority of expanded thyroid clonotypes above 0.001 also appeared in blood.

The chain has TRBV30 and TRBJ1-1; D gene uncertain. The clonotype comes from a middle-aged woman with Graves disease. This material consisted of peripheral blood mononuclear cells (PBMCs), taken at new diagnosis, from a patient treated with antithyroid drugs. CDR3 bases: TGTGCCTGGAGACACCACCCGGGGACTGAAGCTTTCTTT. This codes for CAWRHHPGTEAFF.